A single sample gave rise to the 9 T cell receptor beta chains below, sequenced in a study of T-cell reconstitution after alpha-beta-depleted transplantation in children. During its preparation, the TCRbeta library received unique molecular identifiers. MiXCR, applied by TCRdb to the PCR reads, yields one record per CDR3 protein. The sample records roughly 90,000 distinct CDR3 sequences, 12% being singletons. This material consisted of PBMCs from the stem cell graft donor, taken from the stem cell graft. The receptors originated from a human donor who donated a stem cell graft to a child with inherited bone marrow failure.

In this sample, this clonotype turned up many times. The CDR3 DNA follows: TGTGCCAGCAGTTTAGGACCCGGCTACACCTTC. Translation: CASSLGPGYTF. The J gene is TRBJ1-2, the V gene TRBV28; D is uncertain. Germline CDR1 reads MDHEN; CDR2 reads SYDVKM. The CDR3 has 11 amino acids. The V end lost 2 bases, the J end lost 8 bases, and 6 bases lay between the germline ends.

The chain employs TRBV15 and TRBJ2-7; no clear D gene. CDR3 length: 13 amino acids. Trimming took 5 bases from V and 1 from J, leaving 9 bases between them. The germline CDR1 and CDR2 sequences are LNHNV and YYDKDF (reference sequence). The CDR3 loop is CATSLGESYEQYF. The CDR3 DNA sequence: TGTGCCACCAGCTTGGGTGAATCCTACGAGCAGTACTTC.

There are many counts of this clonotype. The chain has TRBV27 and TRBJ2-2; D remains ambiguous. The CDR3 length is 12 residues. Trimming stripped 5 bases from V and 1 base from J, with 2 bases between. Germline lookup yields CDR1 MNHEY and CDR2 SMNVEV (reference sequence). CDR3 DNA: TGTGCCAGCAGTCAGAACACCGGGGAGCTGTTTTTT. This encodes CASSQNTGELFF.

This clonotype was counted ten times or more. This rearrangement joins TRBV5-1 to TRBJ2-5; 10 nucleotides match TRBD2. Germline V gene data show CDR1 as SGHRS and CDR2 as YFSETQ. This CDR3 is built from 14 residues. The J segment lost 4 bases and the V segment lost 4 bases, leaving 4 bases of the junction unmatched. CDR3 nucleotide sequence: TGCGCCAGCAGCGCACTAGCGGGGAGAGAGACCCAGTACTTC. The encoded protein is CASSALAGRETQYF.

Ten or more counts support this clonotype. The V call is TRBV12-3 or TRBV12-4, the J call TRBJ1-2; D is unclear. The CDR3 has 13 residues. With 6 bases removed from V and 4 bases from J, the gap between germline ends came to 12 bases. The DNA for the CDR3 is TGTGCCAGCAGCTTCGAGCAGCTCTATGGCTACACCTTC. Residues: CASSFEQLYGYTF.

This clonotype was counted ten times or more. This chain uses TRBV7-2 with TRBJ2-2; D is unresolved. The germline V and J ends were trimmed by 1 base and 4 bases, with 7 bases remaining between them. The CDR3 is 14 residues long. Germline V CDR1 and CDR2: SGHTA, FQGNSA. The CDR3 reads CASSLGILTGELFF. In DNA, the CDR3 is TGTGCCAGCAGCTTAGGGATCCTCACCGGGGAGCTGTTTTTT.

This clonotype has a count of ten or more. The chain carries TRBV20-1 and TRBJ2-7; 7 nucleotides match TRBD1. Germline CDR1 reads DFQATT; CDR2 reads SNEGSKA (reference sequence). Unmatched junction bases numbered 6, after V lost 7 bases and J lost 0 bases. The CDR3 loop spans 13 amino acids. The CDR3 DNA reads TGCAGTGTCCCGGACAGGATCTCCTACGAGCAGTACTTC. The encoded protein is CSVPDRISYEQYF.

This clonotype was seen at least ten times. This chain links TRBV30 with TRBJ2-7; D perhaps matches TRBD1 (5 bases). The germline V gene encodes CDR1 GTSNPN and CDR2 SVGIG (reference sequence). The CDR3 contains 13 residues. V lost 7 bases and J lost 0, with 13 bases in between. The CDR3 reads CAFATVSSYEQYF. The DNA for the CDR3 is TGTGCCTTTGCGACAGTGTCCTCCTACGAGCAGTACTTC. Full variable domain (missing parts from reference TRBV30 and TRBJ2-7): SQTIHQWPATLVQPVGSPLSLECTVEGTSNPNLYWYRQAAGRGLQLLFYSVGIGQISSEVPQNLSASRPQDRQFILSSKKLLLSDSGFYLCAFATVSSYEQYFGPGTRLTVT.

V usage is TRBV20-1 and J usage is TRBJ1-1; D may be TRBD1 (6 bases). CDR1 and CDR2 (germline): DFQATT, SNEGSKA (reference sequence). The CDR3 spans 17 residues. Trimming removed 0 bases from V and 3 bases from J, with 20 bases in between. The CDR3 DNA is TGCAGTGCTAGAGATCCCGCTCGGGGGGGCGGTGACACTGAAGCTTTCTTT. Translation: CSARDPARGGGDTEAFF.